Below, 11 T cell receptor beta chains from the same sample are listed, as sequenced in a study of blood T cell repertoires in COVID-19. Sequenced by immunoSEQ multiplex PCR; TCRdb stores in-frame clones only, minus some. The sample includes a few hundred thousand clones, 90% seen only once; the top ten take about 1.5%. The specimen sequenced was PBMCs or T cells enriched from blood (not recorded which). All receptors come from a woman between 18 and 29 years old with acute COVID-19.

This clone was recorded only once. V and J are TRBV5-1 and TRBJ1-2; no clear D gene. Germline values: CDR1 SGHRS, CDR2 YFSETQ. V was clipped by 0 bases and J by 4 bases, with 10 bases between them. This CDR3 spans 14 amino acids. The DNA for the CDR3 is TGCGCCAGCAGCTTGGATTCCGGGATCTATGGCTACACCTTC. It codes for CASSLDSGIYGYTF.

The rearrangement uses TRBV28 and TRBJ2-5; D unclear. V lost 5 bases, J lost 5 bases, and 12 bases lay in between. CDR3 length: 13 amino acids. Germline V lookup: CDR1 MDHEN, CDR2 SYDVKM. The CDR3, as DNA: TGTGCCAGCAGTCTAATAAAAGAGGAGACCCAGTACTTC. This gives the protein CASSLIKEETQYF.

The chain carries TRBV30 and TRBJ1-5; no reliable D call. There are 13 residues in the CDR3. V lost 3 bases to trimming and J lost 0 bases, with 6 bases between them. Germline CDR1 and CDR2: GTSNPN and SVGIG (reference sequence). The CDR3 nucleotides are TGTGCCTGGAGCCAGTTTAGCAATCAGCCCCAGCATTTT. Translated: CAWSQFSNQPQHF.

Here the CDR3 reads CSVETGRNSPLHF. For the CDR3, the DNA is TGCAGCGTTGAGACAGGGCGGAATTCACCCCTCCACTTT. This sequence joins TRBV29-1 and TRBJ1-6, with 7 nucleotides matching TRBD1. CDR3 length equals 13 residues. From germline, CDR1 is SQVTM and CDR2 ANQGSEA. V lost 3 bases and J lost 7; bases outside the gene matches: 3.

CDR3 nucleotide sequence: TGTGCCAGCAGCGTAGGGCCCTGGTTTAGCGGGGAGACCCAGTACTTC. Translation: CASSVGPWFSGETQYF. The rearrangement joins TRBV9 to TRBJ2-5; 7 bases line up with TRBD2. The CDR3 loop spans 16 amino acids. Trimming cost V 0 bases and J 5 bases; bases outside gene matches: 10. The germline gives CDR1 SGDLS, CDR2 YYNGEE.

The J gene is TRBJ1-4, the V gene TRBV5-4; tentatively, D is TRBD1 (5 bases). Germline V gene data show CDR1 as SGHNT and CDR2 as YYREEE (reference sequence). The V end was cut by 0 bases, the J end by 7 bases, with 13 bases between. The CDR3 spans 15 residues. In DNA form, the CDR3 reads TGTGCCAGCAGCTTGGCGGGGGTGTTGGGTGAAAAACTGTTTTTT. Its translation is CASSLAGVLGEKLFF.

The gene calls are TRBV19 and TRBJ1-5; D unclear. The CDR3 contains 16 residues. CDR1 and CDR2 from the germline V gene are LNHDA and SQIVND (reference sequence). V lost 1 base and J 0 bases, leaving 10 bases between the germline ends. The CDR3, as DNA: TGTGCCAGTAGTATAGGTCAGACATATAGCAATCAGCCCCAGCATTTT. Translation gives CASSIGQTYSNQPQHF.

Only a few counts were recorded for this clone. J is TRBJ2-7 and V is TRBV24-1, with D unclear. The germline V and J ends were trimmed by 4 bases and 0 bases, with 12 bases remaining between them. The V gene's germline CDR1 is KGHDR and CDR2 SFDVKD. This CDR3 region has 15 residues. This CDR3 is CATSDNVPGSYEQYF. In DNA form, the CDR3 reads TGTGCCACCAGTGACAACGTCCCGGGCTCCTACGAGCAGTACTTC.

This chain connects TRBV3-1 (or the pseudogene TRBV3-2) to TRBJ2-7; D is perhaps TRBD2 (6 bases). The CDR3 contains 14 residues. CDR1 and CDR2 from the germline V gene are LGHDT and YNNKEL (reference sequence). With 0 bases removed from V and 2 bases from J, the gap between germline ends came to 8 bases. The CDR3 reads CASSQDPGAYEQYF. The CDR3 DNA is TGTGCCAGCAGCCAAGATCCGGGGGCCTACGAGCAGTACTTC.

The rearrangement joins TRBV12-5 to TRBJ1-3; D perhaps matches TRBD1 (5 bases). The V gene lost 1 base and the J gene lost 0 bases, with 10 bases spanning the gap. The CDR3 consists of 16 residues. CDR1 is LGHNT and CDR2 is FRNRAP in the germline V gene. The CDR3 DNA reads TGTGCTAGTGGTTTGGAGGCAGGGTCCTCTGGAAACACCATATATTTT. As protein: CASGLEAGSSGNTIYF.

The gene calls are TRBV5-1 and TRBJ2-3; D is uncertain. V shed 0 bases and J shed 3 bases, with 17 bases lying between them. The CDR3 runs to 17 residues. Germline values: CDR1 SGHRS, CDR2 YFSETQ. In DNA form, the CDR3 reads TGCGCCAGCAGCTTGGCGGTCCGGTCAAAACGGACAGATACGCAGTATTTT. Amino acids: CASSLAVRSKRTDTQYF.